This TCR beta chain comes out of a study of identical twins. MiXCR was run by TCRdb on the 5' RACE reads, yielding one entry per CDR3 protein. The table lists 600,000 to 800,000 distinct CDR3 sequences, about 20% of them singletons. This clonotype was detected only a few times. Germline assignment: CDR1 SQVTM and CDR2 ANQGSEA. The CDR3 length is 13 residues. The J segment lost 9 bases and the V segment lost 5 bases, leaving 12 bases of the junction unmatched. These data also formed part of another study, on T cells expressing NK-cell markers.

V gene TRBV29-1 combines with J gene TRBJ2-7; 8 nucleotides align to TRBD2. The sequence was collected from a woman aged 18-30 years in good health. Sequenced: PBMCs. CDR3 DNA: TGCAGCGTTAACGTCGGGACTAGGAAGGTGCAGTACTTC. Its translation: CSVNVGTRKVQYF.